The 8 T cell receptor beta chains below come from one sample, sequenced in a study of OX40 agonist ivuxolimab in advanced cancers. The method was immunoSEQ multiplex PCR; TCRdb's version includes in-frame clones alone and lacks a portion of them. This table has roughly 75,000 clones, around 86% appearing once. The sample was CD4+ or CD8+ T cells sorted from blood, taken in a trial of the OX40 agonist ivuxolimab. These receptors were taken from an adult with an advanced solid tumor such as melanoma, head and neck, liver or kidney cancer.

The gene calls are TRBV30 and TRBJ1-4; 7 nucleotides line up with TRBD1. Germline assignment: CDR1 GTSNPN and CDR2 SVGIG (reference sequence). The CDR3 totals 14 residues. The V gene end was trimmed by 2 bases and the J gene end by 8 bases; junction bases not matched to a gene: 8. In nucleotides, the CDR3 is TGTGCCTGGAGTAGCTACAGGGGCGGAGAAAAACTGTTTTTT. Amino acids: CAWSSYRGGEKLFF.

This rearrangement joins TRBV4-2 to TRBJ1-2, with D unclear. Germline CDR1 and CDR2: LGHNA and YNFKEQ. The CDR3 runs to 12 residues. Trimming left V 7 bases short and J 11 bases short, with 17 bases between. CDR3 in amino acids: CASTSPKGPYTF. The CDR3 DNA follows: TGTGCCAGCACCTCCCCGAAGGGCCCATACACCTTC.

This clone was seen only once. The chain uses TRBV6-4 and TRBJ2-1; 10 positions agree with TRBD2. V trimming: 3 bases; J trimming: 4 bases; junction bases outside the gene matches: 3. The length of the CDR3 is 15 residues. Looked up from germline, CDR1 is MRHNA and CDR2 is SNTAGT. CDR3 nucleotides: TGTGCCAGCAGTGAAGCGGGGGGGTTTTACAATGAGCAGTTCTTC. Translating gives CASSEAGGFYNEQFF.

The V and J genes are TRBV5-6 and TRBJ2-1, with D possibly matching TRBD2 (5 bases). Germline V gene data show CDR1 as SGHDT and CDR2 as YYEEEE. The CDR3 length is 15 residues. V was pared by 0 bases and J by 2 bases, with 9 bases between. The CDR3, as DNA: TGTGCCAGCAGCTTGGAGAGGGCTACCTACAATGAGCAGTTCTTC. Translated: CASSLERATYNEQFF. The variable domain in full, with the rest retrieved from reference TRBV5-6 and TRBJ2-1, is DAGVTQSPTHLIKTRGQQVTLRCSPKSGHDTVSWYQQALGQGPQFIFQYYEEEERQRGNFPDRFSGHQFPNYSSELNVNALLLGDSALYLCASSLERATYNEQFFGPGTRLTVL.

V is TRBV19 and J is TRBJ1-3; 7 bases align to TRBD1. The V gene's germline CDR1 is LNHDA and CDR2 SQIVND (reference sequence). V lost 3 bases and J lost 6; bases outside the gene matches: 8. The CDR3 is 15 residues long. As DNA, the CDR3 is TGTGCCAGTAGTATGGGGACAGTTGCCGAAAACACCATATATTTT. Translation gives CASSMGTVAENTIYF.

The chain carries TRBV11-2 and TRBJ2-1; D may be TRBD2 (6 bases). Germline-derived CDR1 and CDR2 are SGHAT and FQNNGV. This CDR3 has 16 amino acids. V lost 2 bases and J 0 bases, leaving 11 bases between the germline ends. This chain's CDR3 is CASSLSGGFSYNEQFF. The CDR3 nucleotides read TGTGCCAGCAGCTTATCCGGAGGGTTCTCCTACAATGAGCAGTTCTTC. The variable domain in full, with the rest retrieved from reference TRBV11-2 and TRBJ2-1, is EAGVAQSPRYKIIEKRQSVAFWCNPISGHATLYWYQQILGQGPKLLIQFQNNGVVDDSQLPKDRFSAERLKGVDSTLKIQPAKLEDSAVYLCASSLSGGFSYNEQFFGPGTRLTVL.

The gene calls are TRBV5-6 and TRBJ1-1; D gene unclear. CDR3 length: 17 amino acids. With 4 bases removed from V and 0 bases from J, the gap between germline ends came to 19 bases. Germline CDR1 and CDR2: SGHDT and YYEEEE. The CDR3 bases are TGTGCCAGCAGCCTAATGACAAGCATCGGCATGAACACTGAAGCTTTCTTT. As protein: CASSLMTSIGMNTEAFF.

This chain uses TRBV6-5 with TRBJ1-5; a possible D gene is TRBD1 (5 bases). Per germline, CDR1 MNHEY and CDR2 SVGAGI. The length of the CDR3 is 14 residues. Trimming cost V 6 bases and J 4 bases, with 13 bases left between them. DNA of the CDR3: TGTGCCAGCAGCCCGGGGGGGTTGAATCAGCCCCAGCATTTT. It is translated as CASSPGGLNQPQHF.